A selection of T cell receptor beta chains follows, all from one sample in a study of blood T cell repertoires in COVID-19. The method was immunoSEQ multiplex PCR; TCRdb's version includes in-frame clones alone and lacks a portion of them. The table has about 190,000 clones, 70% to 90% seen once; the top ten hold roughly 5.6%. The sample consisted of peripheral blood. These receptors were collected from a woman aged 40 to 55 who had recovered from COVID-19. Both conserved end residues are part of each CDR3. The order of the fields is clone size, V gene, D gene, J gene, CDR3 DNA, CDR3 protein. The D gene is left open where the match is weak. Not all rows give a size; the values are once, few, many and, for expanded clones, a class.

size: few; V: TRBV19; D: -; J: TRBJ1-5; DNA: TGTGCCAGTAGTATAGGGCCCGAAACCAAGCCCCAGCATTTT; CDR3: CASSIGPETKPQHF
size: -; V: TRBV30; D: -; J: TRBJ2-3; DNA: TGTGCCTGGAGTGCTCAAGGGGTTCTGGGCACAGATACGCAGTATTTT; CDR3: CAWSAQGVLGTDTQYF
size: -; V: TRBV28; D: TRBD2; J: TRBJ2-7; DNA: TGTGCCAGCAGTTTCTTGGGTGGCGGGAGGATTACCTACGAGCAGTACTTC; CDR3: CASSFLGGGRITYEQYF
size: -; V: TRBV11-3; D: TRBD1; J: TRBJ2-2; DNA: TGTGCCAGCAGCTTAAATTCAGGGGGGAACACCGGGGAGCTGTTTTTT; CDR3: CASSLNSGGNTGELFF
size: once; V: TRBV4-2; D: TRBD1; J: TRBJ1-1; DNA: TGTGCCAGCAACATCTTGGGGAACAGGGGGATAAACACTGAAGCTTTCTTT; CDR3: CASNILGNRGINTEAFF
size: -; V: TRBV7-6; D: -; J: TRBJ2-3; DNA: TGTGCCAGCAGCTTAGAGCCAATAGTCCCGGATACGCAGTATTTT; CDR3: CASSLEPIVPDTQYF
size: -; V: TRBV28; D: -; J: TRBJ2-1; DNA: TGTGCCAGCAGTTTACCTAGCTCCTACAATGAGCAGTTCTTC; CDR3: CASSLPSSYNEQFF
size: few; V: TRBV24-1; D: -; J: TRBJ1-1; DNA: TGTGCCACCAGTGACGGAGGGTTTCGGGCTTTCTTT; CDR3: CATSDGGFRAFF
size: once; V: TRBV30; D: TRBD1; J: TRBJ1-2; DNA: TGTGCCTGGAGAGGGACAGGACGCTATGGCTACACCTTC; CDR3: CAWRGTGRYGYTF
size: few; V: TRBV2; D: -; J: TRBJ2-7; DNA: TGTGCCAGCAGTGGGGGCGACCGATTTCAGTTCTACGAGCAGTACTTC; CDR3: CASSGGDRFQFYEQYF
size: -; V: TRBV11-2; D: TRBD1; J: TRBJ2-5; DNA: TGTGCCAGTAAGGGACAGGGGGGAGGAGAGACCCAGTACTTC; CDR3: CASKGQGGGETQYF
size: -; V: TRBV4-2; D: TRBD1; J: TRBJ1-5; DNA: TGTGCCAGCAGCCGGGGACAGGGCAACAATCAGCCCCAGCATTTT; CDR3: CASSRGQGNNQPQHF
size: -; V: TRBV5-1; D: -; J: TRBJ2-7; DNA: TGCGCCAGCAGCTTGGCAGAGAGGGTCGCCTACGAGCAGTACTTC; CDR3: CASSLAERVAYEQYF
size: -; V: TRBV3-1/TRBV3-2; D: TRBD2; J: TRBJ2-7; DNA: TGTGCCAGCAGCCTTTACGCCGGGACTAGGGACGAGCAGTACTTC; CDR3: CASSLYAGTRDEQYF
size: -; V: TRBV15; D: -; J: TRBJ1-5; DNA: TGTGCCACCAGCAGAGTAGGGGTTCGCAATCAGCCCCAGCATTTT; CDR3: CATSRVGVRNQPQHF
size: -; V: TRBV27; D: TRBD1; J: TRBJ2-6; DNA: TGTGCCAGCAGACAGACAGGGGGCGCCTCTGGGGCCAACGTCCTGACTTTC; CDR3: CASRQTGGASGANVLTF
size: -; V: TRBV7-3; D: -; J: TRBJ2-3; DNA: TGTGCCAGCAGCTTAGTTAGCGGCAAAGATACGCAGTATTTT; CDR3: CASSLVSGKDTQYF
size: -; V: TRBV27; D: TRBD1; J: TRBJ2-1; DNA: TGTGCCAGCAGTTTCCGGGACAGGGCGTCCCATGAGCAGTTCTTC; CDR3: CASSFRDRASHEQFF
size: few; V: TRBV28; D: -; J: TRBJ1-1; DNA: TGTGCCAGCAGTTTACACGCGGGCGCAGGTACTGAAGCTTTCTTT; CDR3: CASSLHAGAGTEAFF
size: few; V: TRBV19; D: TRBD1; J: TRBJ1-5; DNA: TGTGCCAGTAGTACGCGACAGGGAGGCCGTCAGCCCCAGCATTTT; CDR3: CASSTRQGGRQPQHF
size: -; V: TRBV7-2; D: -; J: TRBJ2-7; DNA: TGTGCCAGCAGCTTAGGTTCGGCCTACGAGCAGTACTTC; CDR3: CASSLGSAYEQYF
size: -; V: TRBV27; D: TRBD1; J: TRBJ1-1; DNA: TGTGCCAGCAGCGCGGGGACAGGGGGAAACACTGAAGCTTTCTTT; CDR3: CASSAGTGGNTEAFF
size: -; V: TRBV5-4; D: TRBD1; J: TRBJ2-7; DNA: TGTGCCAGCAGCTCGGGACAGGGCTACGAGCAGTACTTC; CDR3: CASSSGQGYEQYF
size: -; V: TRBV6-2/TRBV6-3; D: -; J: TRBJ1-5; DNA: TGTGCCAGCAGTCGACAGGACTGGGGCAATCAGCCCCAGCATTTT; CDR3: CASSRQDWGNQPQHF
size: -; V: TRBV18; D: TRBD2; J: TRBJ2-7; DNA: TGTGCCAGCTCCCCCGGGAGGGTGAGGGGCCCCTACGAGCAGTACTTC; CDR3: CASSPGRVRGPYEQYF
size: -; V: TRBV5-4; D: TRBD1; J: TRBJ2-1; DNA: TGTGCCAGCAGCCTAGGACAGGGGGATCGAGTGCAGTTCTTC; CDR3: CASSLGQGDRVQFF
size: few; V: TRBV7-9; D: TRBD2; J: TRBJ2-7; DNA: TGTGCCAGCAGCTGGGATATAGCGGGAGTTACGAGCGAGCAGTACTTC; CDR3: CASSWDIAGVTSEQYF
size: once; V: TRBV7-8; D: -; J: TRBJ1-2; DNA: TGTGCCAGCAGCTTAACAGGGAGGGACTATGGCTACACCTTC; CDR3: CASSLTGRDYGYTF
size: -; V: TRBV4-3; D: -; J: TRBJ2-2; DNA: TGCGCCAGCAGCCAAGAGTGGAATGGAGTAGACACCGGGGAGCTGTTTTTT; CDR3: CASSQEWNGVDTGELFF
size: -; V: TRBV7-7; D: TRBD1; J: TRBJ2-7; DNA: TGTGCCAGCAGCCACGGACAGGGGACCTCCTACGAGCAGTACTTC; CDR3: CASSHGQGTSYEQYF
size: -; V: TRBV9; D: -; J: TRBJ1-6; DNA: TGTGCCAGCAGCCCCCGACAGGACCGGGAAGGCTCACCCCTCCACTTT; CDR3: CASSPRQDREGSPLHF
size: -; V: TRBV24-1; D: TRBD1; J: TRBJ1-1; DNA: TGTGCCACCCAGGGGGAGAACACTGAAGCTTTCTTT; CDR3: CATQGENTEAFF
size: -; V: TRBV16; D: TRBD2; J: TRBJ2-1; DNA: TGTGCCAGCAGCCAATTGGGACTAGCGGGAGGGAATGAGCAGTTCTTC; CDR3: CASSQLGLAGGNEQFF
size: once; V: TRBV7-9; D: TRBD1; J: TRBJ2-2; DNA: TGTGCCAGCAGCCCCGCGGACAGGGCCGGGGAGCTGTTTTTT; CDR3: CASSPADRAGELFF
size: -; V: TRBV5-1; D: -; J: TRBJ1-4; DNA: TGCGCCAGCAGCTTAGGACACGTCGGAGATGAAAAACTGTTTTTT; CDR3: CASSLGHVGDEKLFF
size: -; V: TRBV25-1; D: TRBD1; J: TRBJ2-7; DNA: TGTGCCAGCAGTGAATATTGGACAGGGACCTACGAGCAGTACTTC; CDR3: CASSEYWTGTYEQYF
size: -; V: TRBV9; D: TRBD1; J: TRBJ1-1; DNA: TGTGCCAGCAGCCCCCGGACAGGGGAGAACACTGAAGCTTTCTTT; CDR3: CASSPRTGENTEAFF
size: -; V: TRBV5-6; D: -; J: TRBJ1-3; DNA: TGTGCCAGCAGCCTCTCGGGGGGCACCATATATTTT; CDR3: CASSLSGGTIYF
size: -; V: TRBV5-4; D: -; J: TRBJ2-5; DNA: TGTGCCAGCAGCTTGGGCGGGCTTCAAGAGACCCAGTACTTC; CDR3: CASSLGGLQETQYF
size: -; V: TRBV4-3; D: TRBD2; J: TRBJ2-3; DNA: TGCGCCAGCAGCCAAGCCCTAGCGGGCGACACAGATACGCAGTATTTT; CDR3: CASSQALAGDTDTQYF
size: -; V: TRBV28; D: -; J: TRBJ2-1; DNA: TGTGCCAGCAGTTTATCCCAGACTAGGTTGGGCAATGAGCAGTTCTTC; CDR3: CASSLSQTRLGNEQFF
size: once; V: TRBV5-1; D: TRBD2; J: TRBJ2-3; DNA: TGCGCCAGCAGAGCGGGAGCAACAGATACGCAGTATTTT; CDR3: CASRAGATDTQYF
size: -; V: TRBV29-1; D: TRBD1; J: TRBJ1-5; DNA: TGCAGCGTCGCCGGATCGAGTGACAGGGATCAGCCCCAGCATTTT; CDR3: CSVAGSSDRDQPQHF
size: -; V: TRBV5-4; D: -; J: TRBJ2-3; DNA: TGTGCCAGCAGCAGGGACTTGTCAGGCACAGATACGCAGTATTTT; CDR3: CASSRDLSGTDTQYF
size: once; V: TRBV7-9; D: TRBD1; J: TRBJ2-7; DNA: TGTGCCAGCAGCCTCCTGCTTGGACAGGGTAACAACGAGCAGTACTTC; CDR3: CASSLLLGQGNNEQYF